This is a list of T cell receptor beta chains from one sample in a study of T cells in Graves' hyperthyroidism and ophthalmopathy. TCRdb redid the calling of the multiplex PCR reads with MiXCR, one entry per CDR3 protein. The table includes about 640,000 distinct CDR3 sequences, 40% to 55% detected once. Source material: peripheral blood or thyroid tissue (not recorded which). Receptors were obtained from an adult man with Graves' disease, either hyperthyroidism or ophthalmopathy (not recorded which). Both conserved end residues are part of each CDR3. The order of the fields is clone size, V gene, D gene, J gene, CDR3 DNA, CDR3 protein. D genes are given only for firm matches. The size entry is marked missing in some rows and otherwise reads once, few, many or a size class.

few	TRBV20-1	NA	TRBJ1-5	TGCAGTGCCGTGGAGGTACAGGGTCCCAATCAGCCCCAGCATTTT	CSAVEVQGPNQPQHF
NA	TRBV7-9	TRBD1	TRBJ2-7	TGCGCCAGCAGCACCCGTCCCGGGACAGGGGCTGCCGAGCAGTACTTC	CASSTRPGTGAAEQYF
NA	TRBV19	TRBD1	TRBJ1-2	TGTGCCAGTAGCCGCGGACAGGGTGATGGCAACACCTTC	CASSRGQGDGNTF
few	TRBV9	NA	TRBJ2-7	TGTGCCAGCAGCGGGATAACCGGGACTGTCAATGAGCAGTACTTC	CASSGITGTVNEQYF
NA	TRBV29-1	NA	TRBJ2-5	TGCAGCGTTGAGGGTGCGGTTGGAGAGACCCAGTACTTC	CSVEGAVGETQYF
few	TRBV7-2	NA	TRBJ1-4	TGTGCCAGCAGCCCTCCCAACGGGGAAAAACTGTTTTTT	CASSPPNGEKLFF
many	TRBV2	NA	TRBJ1-2	TGTGCCAGCAAGTTAGGAATTAACTATGGCTACACCTTC	CASKLGINYGYTF
NA	TRBV7-7	NA	TRBJ2-2	TGTGCTAGCAGCTTAGTTGGGGGCCCGAGCACCGGGGAGCTGTTTTTT	CASSLVGGPSTGELFF
once	TRBV2	NA	TRBJ1-4	TGTGCCAGCAGTGAAGGCGCCCGTAATGAAAAACTGTTTTTT	CASSEGARNEKLFF
once	TRBV7-3	NA	TRBJ2-2	TGTGCCAGCAGTGCCGGGACCATGGTCGGGGAGCTGTTTTTT	CASSAGTMVGELFF
many	TRBV2	NA	TRBJ1-4	TGTGCCAGCGTCCCGGGGGACTATAATGAAAAACTGTTTTTT	CASVPGDYNEKLFF
few	TRBV7-9	NA	TRBJ1-1	TGTGCCAGCAGTTTGAAACCCGGGAACACTGAAGCTTTCTTT	CASSLKPGNTEAFF
NA	TRBV5-1	NA	TRBJ1-6	TGCGCCAGCAGCTTGGTCGTCAGTGATAATTCACCCCTCCACTTT	CASSLVVSDNSPLHF
few	TRBV2	NA	TRBJ1-6	TGTGCCAGCAGTGTACAGGGTTTAAGATCACCCCTCCACTTT	CASSVQGLRSPLHF
once	TRBV7-6	NA	TRBJ1-1	TGTGCCAGCAGCCTCGGGGATGGAACTGAAGCTTTCTTT	CASSLGDGTEAFF
NA	TRBV10-3	NA	TRBJ1-5	TGTGCCATCAGTGGAGGGGTGGATAGCAATCAGCCCCAGCATTTT	CAISGGVDSNQPQHF
NA	TRBV9	NA	TRBJ1-1	TGTGCCAGCAGCTCCCGGGGCCAGGAAGCTTTCTTT	CASSSRGQEAFF
NA	TRBV10-3	TRBD1	TRBJ1-3	TGTGCCATCAGTGGTCAGGGGGCGTCTGGAAACACCATATATTTT	CAISGQGASGNTIYF
NA	TRBV2	TRBD2	TRBJ2-7	TGTGCCAGCAGTGTAGCGGGAGCATCCGAGCAGTACTTC	CASSVAGASEQYF
NA	TRBV7-2	NA	TRBJ1-2	TGTGCCAGCAGCTTAGTTCTCGGACAACACTATGGCTACACCTTC	CASSLVLGQHYGYTF
NA	TRBV29-1	NA	TRBJ2-5	TGCAGCGTTGAGTTACCGGGGGACGGCGAGACCCAGTACTTC	CSVELPGDGETQYF
NA	TRBV10-2	TRBD1	TRBJ2-7	TGCGCCAGCAGTGCGACAGGGTGGGAGCAGTACTTC	CASSATGWEQYF
NA	TRBV25-1	NA	TRBJ1-6	TGTGCCAGCTCACCATCTGTCGGGGGTCTGAATTCACCCCTCCACTTT	CASSPSVGGLNSPLHF
NA	TRBV19	NA	TRBJ1-5	TGTGCCAGCAGCTTGGCCTCGGACAGTAGCAATCAGCCCCAGCATTTT	CASSLASDSSNQPQHF
NA	TRBV20-1	TRBD1	TRBJ1-3	TGCAGTGCTAGCCCAGGGGGTTCTGGAAACACCATATATTTT	CSASPGGSGNTIYF
many	TRBV29-1	NA	TRBJ1-2	TGCAGCGTTGAAGACAGTGGCGGCTACACCTTC	CSVEDSGGYTF
once	TRBV5-1	TRBD2	TRBJ2-2	TGCGCCAGCAGCTTCCCCGCGCCCTCTAGCGGGGGGCCTTCGAACACCGGGGAGCTGTTTTTT	CASSFPAPSSGGPSNTGELFF
NA	TRBV5-1	TRBD1	TRBJ1-2	TGCGCCAGCAGCTTGGAGGGGGCGTATTCTTACTATGGCTACACCTTC	CASSLEGAYSYYGYTF
many	TRBV6-5	TRBD2	TRBJ2-7	TGTGCCAGCAGTTCGGTAGCGGGAGCGGACTACGAGCAGTACTTC	CASSSVAGADYEQYF
NA	TRBV2	TRBD1	TRBJ1-1	TGTGCCAGCAGCCAAGTTTTCGGACAGGGTGTCACTGAAGCTTTCTTT	CASSQVFGQGVTEAFF
NA	TRBV7-4	TRBD1	TRBJ1-6	TGTGCCAGCAGCTTTGGACAGGGGAGGGATTCACCCCTCCACTTT	CASSFGQGRDSPLHF
once	TRBV19	NA	TRBJ1-6	TGTGCCAGTAGTACGGACAGTCACTTT	CASSTDSHF
NA	TRBV5-1	NA	TRBJ1-5	TGCGCCAGCAGCACGGACGGAGTTAGCAATCAGCCCCAGCATTTT	CASSTDGVSNQPQHF
NA	TRBV9	TRBD1	TRBJ1-2	TGTGCCAGCAGCGGGGGGGACAGGGAGAAATCTGGCTACACCTTC	CASSGGDREKSGYTF
once	TRBV19	NA	TRBJ1-1	TGTGCCAGTAGTATAACGGGGAGTGGGATGAACACTGAAGCTTTCTTT	CASSITGSGMNTEAFF
NA	TRBV20-1	NA	TRBJ2-7	TGCAGTGCTAGAGATGCGGGACTTAACGAGCAGTACTTC	CSARDAGLNEQYF
NA	TRBV15	NA	TRBJ1-4	TGTGCCGCCAGCAGCTTGGAAATCGCGGTGGAAGATGAAAAACTGTTTTTT	CAASSLEIAVEDEKLFF
many	TRBV9	NA	TRBJ1-3	TGTGCCAGCAGCGTGACAGAGAGCTCTGGAAACACCATATATTTT	CASSVTESSGNTIYF
few	TRBV7-9	TRBD1	TRBJ1-5	TGTGCCAGCAGATACCGGGACAGCCCTTATAGCAATCAGCCCCAGCATTTT	CASRYRDSPYSNQPQHF
NA	TRBV2	NA	TRBJ1-5	TGTGCCAGCAGTAACCGGGACGGGGGCAATCAGCCCCAGCATTTT	CASSNRDGGNQPQHF
NA	TRBV24-1	NA	TRBJ1-5	TGTGCCACCGCCCAGGGAAGCAAACAGCCCCAGCATTTT	CATAQGSKQPQHF
many	TRBV20-1	NA	TRBJ2-5	TGCAGTGCTCCCTCTAGGGCAAGGACCCAGTACTTC	CSAPSRARTQYF
many	TRBV2	NA	TRBJ1-5	TGTGCCAGCAGTGAAGCATGGGGAAATCAGCCCCAGCATTTT	CASSEAWGNQPQHF
NA	TRBV7-9	NA	TRBJ1-1	TGTGCCAGCAGCCTTCCTGACAGGAAATCGCTTAGAAACACTGAAGCTTTCTTT	CASSLPDRKSLRNTEAFF
many	TRBV25-1	NA	TRBJ1-4	TGTGCCAGCAGTGAATGGAATAGAACTAATGAAAAACTGTTTTTT	CASSEWNRTNEKLFF
NA	TRBV10-3	NA	TRBJ1-2	TGTGCCATCAGTGACGATACTAACTATGGCTACACCTTC	CAISDDTNYGYTF
few	TRBV9	TRBD1	TRBJ1-2	TGTGTCAGCAGCGACAGGGGAAGGGACTATGGCTACACCTTC	CVSSDRGRDYGYTF
once	TRBV10-3	TRBD1	TRBJ1-3	TGTGCCACTCGACAGGGGGCTGGAAACACCATATATTTT	CATRQGAGNTIYF
many	TRBV14	NA	TRBJ1-4	TGTGCCAGCAGCCAAGAGCGACGGGGGCGCGGTGAAAAACTGTTTTTT	CASSQERRGRGEKLFF
many	TRBV7-9	TRBD1	TRBJ2-7	TGTGCCAGCAGCCCCTTGACAGGGGCCCACGAGCAGTACTTC	CASSPLTGAHEQYF